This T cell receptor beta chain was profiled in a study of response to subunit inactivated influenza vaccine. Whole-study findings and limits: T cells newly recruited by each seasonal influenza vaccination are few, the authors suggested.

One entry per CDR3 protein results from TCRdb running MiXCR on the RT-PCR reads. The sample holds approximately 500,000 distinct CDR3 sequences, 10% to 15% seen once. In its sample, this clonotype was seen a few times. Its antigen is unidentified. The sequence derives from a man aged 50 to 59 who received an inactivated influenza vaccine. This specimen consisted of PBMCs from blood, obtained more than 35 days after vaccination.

The CDR3 DNA follows: TGTGCCACCAGTGACCCCGGACTAGCGGAGAAGGAGACCCAGTACTTC. The encoded protein is CATSDPGLAEKETQYF. The chain is built from TRBV24-1 and TRBJ2-5, with TRBD2 identical over 10 bases. The germline gives CDR1 KGHDR, CDR2 SFDVKD. The CDR3 spans 16 residues. V was pared by 4 bases and J by 5 bases, with 9 bases of the junction left unmatched.